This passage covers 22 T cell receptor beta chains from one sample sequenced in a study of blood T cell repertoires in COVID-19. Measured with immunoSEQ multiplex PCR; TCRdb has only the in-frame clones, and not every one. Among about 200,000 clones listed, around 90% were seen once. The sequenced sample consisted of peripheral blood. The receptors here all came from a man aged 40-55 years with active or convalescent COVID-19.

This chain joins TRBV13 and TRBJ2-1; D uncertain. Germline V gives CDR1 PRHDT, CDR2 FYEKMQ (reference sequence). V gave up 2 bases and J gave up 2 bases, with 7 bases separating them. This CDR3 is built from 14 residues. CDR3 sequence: CASSLQQAYNEQFF. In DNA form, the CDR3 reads TGTGCCAGCAGCTTACAGCAGGCCTACAATGAGCAGTTCTTC.

The DNA of the CDR3 is TGTGCCATCAGTGAGGGCACTAGCGGGGGGGCGGACCAAGAGACCCAGTACTTC. Protein product: CAISEGTSGGADQETQYF. V usage is TRBV10-3 and J usage is TRBJ2-5; 13 bases agree with TRBD2. Trimming took 2 bases from V and 0 from J; bases not matched to a gene: 6. CDR1 is ENHRY, CDR2 SYGVKD, per germline. This CDR3 has 18 amino acids.

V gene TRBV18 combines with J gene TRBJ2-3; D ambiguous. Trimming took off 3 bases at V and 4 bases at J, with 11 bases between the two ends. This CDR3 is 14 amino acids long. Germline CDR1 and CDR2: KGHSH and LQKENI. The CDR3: CASSPGAAPDTQYF. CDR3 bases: TGTGCCAGCTCACCTGGAGCAGCTCCAGATACGCAGTATTTT.

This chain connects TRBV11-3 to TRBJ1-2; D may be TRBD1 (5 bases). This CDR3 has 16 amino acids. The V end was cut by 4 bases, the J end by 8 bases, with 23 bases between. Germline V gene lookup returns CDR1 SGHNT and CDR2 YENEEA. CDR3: CASSSNYPDTADGYTF. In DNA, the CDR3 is TGTGCCAGCAGCTCAAATTACCCGGACACGGCAGACGGCTACACCTTC.

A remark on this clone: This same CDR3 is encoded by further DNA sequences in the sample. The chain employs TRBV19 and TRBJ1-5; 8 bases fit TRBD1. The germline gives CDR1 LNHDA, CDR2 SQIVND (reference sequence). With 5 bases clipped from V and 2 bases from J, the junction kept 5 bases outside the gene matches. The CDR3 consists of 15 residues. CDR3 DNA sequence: TGTGCCAGTAGTTTAGGACAGGGCGGCAATCAGCCCCAGCATTTT. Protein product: CASSLGQGGNQPQHF.

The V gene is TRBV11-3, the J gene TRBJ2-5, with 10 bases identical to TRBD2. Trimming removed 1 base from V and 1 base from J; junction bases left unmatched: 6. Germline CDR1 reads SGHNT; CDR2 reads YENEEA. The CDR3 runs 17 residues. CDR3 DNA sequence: TGTGCCAGCAGCTTAGGGCTAGCGGGGGACCTCCAAGAGACCCAGTACTTC. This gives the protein CASSLGLAGDLQETQYF.

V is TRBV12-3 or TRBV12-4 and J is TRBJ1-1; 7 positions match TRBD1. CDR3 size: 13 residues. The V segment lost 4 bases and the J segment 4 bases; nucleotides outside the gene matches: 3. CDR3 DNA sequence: TGTGCCAGCAGTTCCAGGACAGGCACTGAAGCTTTCTTT. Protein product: CASSSRTGTEAFF.

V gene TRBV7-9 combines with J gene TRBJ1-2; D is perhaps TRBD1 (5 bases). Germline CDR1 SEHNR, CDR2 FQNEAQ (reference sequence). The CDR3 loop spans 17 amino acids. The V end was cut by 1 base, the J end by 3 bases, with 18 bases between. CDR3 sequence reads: CASSLEGRRVEDYGYTF. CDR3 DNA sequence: TGTGCCAGCAGCTTAGAAGGCCGCAGGGTTGAAGACTATGGCTACACCTTC.

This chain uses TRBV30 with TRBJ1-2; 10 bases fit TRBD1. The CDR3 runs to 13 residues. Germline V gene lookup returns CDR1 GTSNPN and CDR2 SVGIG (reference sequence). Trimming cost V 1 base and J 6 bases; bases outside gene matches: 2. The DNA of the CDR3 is TGTGCCTGGAGTGCCGGGACAGGGGATGGCTACACCTTC. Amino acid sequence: CAWSAGTGDGYTF.

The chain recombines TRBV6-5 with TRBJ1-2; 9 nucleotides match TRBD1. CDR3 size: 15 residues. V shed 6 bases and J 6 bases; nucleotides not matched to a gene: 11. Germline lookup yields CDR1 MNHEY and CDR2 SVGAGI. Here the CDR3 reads CASSYGGTGSHGYTF. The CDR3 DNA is TGTGCCAGCAGCTATGGCGGGACAGGGTCCCATGGCTACACCTTC.

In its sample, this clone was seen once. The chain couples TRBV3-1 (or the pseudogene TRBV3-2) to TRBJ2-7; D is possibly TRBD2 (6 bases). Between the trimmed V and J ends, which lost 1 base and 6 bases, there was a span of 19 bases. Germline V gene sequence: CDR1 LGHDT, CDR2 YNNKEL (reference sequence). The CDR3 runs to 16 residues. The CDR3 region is CASSQGRGAGSGEQYF. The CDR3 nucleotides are TGTGCCAGCAGCCAAGGTCGCGGGGCGGGTTCGGGCGAGCAGTACTTC.

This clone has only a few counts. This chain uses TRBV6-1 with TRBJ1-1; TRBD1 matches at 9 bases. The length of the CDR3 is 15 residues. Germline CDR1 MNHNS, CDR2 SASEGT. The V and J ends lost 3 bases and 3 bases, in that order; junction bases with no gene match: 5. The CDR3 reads CASSDRTGEDTEAFF. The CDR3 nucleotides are TGTGCCAGCAGTGATCGGACAGGGGAAGACACTGAAGCTTTCTTT.

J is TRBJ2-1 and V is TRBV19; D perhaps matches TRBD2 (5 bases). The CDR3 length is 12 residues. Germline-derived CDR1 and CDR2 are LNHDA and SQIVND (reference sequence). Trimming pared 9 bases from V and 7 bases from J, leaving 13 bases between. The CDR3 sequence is CASSWGVNEQFF. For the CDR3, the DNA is TGTGCCAGCAGCTGGGGAGTTAATGAGCAGTTCTTC.

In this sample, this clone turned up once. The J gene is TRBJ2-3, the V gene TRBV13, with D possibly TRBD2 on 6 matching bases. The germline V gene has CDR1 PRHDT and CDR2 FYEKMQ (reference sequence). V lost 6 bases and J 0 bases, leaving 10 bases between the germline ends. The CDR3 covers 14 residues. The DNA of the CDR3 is TGTGCCAGCAGACTTAGCGGCAGCACAGATACGCAGTATTTT. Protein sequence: CASRLSGSTDTQYF.

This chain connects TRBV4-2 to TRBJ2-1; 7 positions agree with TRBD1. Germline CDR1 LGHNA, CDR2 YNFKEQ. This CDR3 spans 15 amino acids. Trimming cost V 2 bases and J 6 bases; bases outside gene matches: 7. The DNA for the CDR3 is TGTGCCAGCAGCCAACCGGGACAGTCTTTCAATGAGCAGTTCTTC. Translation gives CASSQPGQSFNEQFF.

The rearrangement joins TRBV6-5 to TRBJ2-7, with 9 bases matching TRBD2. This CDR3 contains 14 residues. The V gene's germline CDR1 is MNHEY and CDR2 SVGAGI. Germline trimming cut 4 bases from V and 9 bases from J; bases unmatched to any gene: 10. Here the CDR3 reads CASSLAGVGVGQYF. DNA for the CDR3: TGTGCCAGCAGTTTAGCGGGGGTTGGGGTAGGGCAGTACTTC.

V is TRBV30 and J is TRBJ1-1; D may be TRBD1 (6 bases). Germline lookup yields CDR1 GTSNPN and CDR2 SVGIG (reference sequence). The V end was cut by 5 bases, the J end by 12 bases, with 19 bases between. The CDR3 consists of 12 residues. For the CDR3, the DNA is TGTGCCTGGGTCCCAACAGGGATGGTAACTTTCTTT. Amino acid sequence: CAWVPTGMVTFF.

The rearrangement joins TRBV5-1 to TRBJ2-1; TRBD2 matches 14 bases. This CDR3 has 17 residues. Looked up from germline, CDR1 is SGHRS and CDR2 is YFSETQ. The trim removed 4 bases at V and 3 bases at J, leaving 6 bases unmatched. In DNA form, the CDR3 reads TGCGCCAGCAGCATAACCGGGACTAGCGGGGGCTACAATGAGCAGTTCTTC. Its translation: CASSITGTSGGYNEQFF. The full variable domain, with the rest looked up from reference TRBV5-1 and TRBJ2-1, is KAGVTQTPRYLIKTRGQQVTLSCSPISGHRSVSWYQQTPGQGLQFLFEYFSETQRNKGNFPGRFSGRQFSNSRSEMNVSTLELGDSALYLCASSITGTSGGYNEQFFGPGTRLTVL.

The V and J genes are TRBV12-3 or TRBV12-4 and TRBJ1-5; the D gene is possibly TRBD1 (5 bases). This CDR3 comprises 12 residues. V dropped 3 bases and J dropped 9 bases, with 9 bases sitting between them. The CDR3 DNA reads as TGTGCCAGCAGTTTCCCGCAGGGGCCCCAGCATTTT. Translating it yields CASSFPQGPQHF.

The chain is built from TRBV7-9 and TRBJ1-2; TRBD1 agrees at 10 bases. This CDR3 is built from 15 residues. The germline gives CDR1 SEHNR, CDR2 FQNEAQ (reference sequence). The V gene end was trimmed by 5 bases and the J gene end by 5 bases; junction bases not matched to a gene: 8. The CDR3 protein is CASSRPGQGLYGYTF. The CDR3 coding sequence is TGTGCCAGCAGCAGACCGGGACAGGGGTTATATGGCTACACCTTC. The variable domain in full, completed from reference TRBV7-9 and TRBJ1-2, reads DTGVSQNPRHKITKRGQNVTFRCDPISEHNRLYWYRQTLGQGPEFLTYFQNEAQLEKSRLLSDRFSAERPKGSFSTLEIQRTEQGDSAMYLCASSRPGQGLYGYTFGSGTRLTVV.

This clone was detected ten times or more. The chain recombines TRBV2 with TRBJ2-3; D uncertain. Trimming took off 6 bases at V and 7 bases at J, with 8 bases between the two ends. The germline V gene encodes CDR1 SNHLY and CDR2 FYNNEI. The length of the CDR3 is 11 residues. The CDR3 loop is CASSPQYTQYF. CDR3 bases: TGTGCCAGCAGCCCTCAGTATACGCAGTATTTT.

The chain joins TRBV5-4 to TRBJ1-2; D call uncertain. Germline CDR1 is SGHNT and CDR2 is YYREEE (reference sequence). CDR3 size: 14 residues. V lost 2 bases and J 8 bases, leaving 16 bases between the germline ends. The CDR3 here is CASSFAGSIGGYTF. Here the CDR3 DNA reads TGTGCCAGCAGCTTTGCGGGGTCCATTGGGGGCTACACCTTC. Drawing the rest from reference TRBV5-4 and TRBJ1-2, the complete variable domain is ETGVTQSPTHLIKTRGQQVTLRCSSQSGHNTVSWYQQALGQGPQFIFQYYREEENGRGNFPPRFSGLQFPNYSSELNVNALELDDSALYLCASSFAGSIGGYTFGSGTRLTVV.